The following is a T cell receptor (beta chain) sequence with its context. This sample is part of a study of blood T cell repertoires in COVID-19. For the study at large: Samples representing acute and convalescent COVID-19 were sourced from the United States, Italy and Spain. From T cells, B-cell-depleted T cells, or PBMCs came the material, which was cDNA or gDNA.

Trimming stripped 0 bases from V and 9 bases from J, with 12 bases between. The CDR3 spans 14 residues. Germline values: CDR1 WSHSY, CDR2 SAAADI. As originally analysed: Nucleated cell counts were estimated from reference gene primer amplification. TCRdb keeps only in-frame clones here, not all; method: immunoSEQ multiplex PCR. V, J and clone size derive from that table, while D and trimming were established from the DNA sequence. The sample has 50,000 or so clones; 65% to 90% are singletons. The chain employs TRBV10-2 and TRBJ2-1; tentatively, D is TRBD2 (7 bases). The sequence was obtained from a man aged 40-49 years with acute or convalescent COVID-19. Sequenced: peripheral blood. CDR3 DNA: TGCGCCAGCAGTGAGTCACGGGGGGCTGGTGAGCAGTTCTTC. Translation gives CASSESRGAGEQFF.